This entry features one TCR beta chain sequence. Everyone who took part was 18 to 89 years old, and they came from 24 US areas. The protocol was immunoSEQ multiplex PCR, while the TCRdb copy is restricted to in-frame clones and leaves out a portion. The sample records 200,000 to 250,000 clones, 75% to 85% being singletons. The sample belongs to a study of blood T cell repertoires in COVID-19. Germline CDR1 and CDR2: SNHLY and FYNNEI. Trimming removed 8 bases at V and 8 bases at J, with 25 bases between. The CDR3 is 16 amino acids. The receptor was isolated from a man aged 40-50 years who had recovered from COVID-19. Sequenced material: PBMCs or T cells enriched from blood (not recorded which). V is TRBV2 and J is TRBJ2-4, with D tentatively TRBD1 (6 bases). DNA of the CDR3: TGTGCCAGCGGACCTTGGGAGTCAGGGGTTGGGGACATTCAGTACTTC. This sequence encodes CASGPWESGVGDIQYF.